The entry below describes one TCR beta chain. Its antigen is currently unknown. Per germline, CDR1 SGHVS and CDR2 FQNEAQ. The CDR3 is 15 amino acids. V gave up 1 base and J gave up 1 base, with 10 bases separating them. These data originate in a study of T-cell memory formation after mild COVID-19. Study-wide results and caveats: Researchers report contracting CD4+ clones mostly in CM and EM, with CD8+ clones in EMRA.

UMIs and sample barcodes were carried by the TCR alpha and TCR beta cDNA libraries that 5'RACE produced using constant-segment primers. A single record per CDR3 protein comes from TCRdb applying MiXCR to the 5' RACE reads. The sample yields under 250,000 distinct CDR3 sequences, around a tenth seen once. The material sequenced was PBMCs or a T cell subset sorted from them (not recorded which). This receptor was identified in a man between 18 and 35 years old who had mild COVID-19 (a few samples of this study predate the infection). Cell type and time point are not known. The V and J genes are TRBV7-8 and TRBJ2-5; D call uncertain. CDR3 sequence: CASSLVHSLQETQYF. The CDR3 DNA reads TGTGCCAGCAGCTTAGTTCATAGTCTCCAAGAGACCCAGTACTTC. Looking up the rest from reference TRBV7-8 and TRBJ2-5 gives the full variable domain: GAGVSQSPRYKVAKRGQDVALRCDPISGHVSLFWYQQALGQGPEFLTYFQNEAQLDKSGLPSDRFFAERPEGSVSTLKIQRTQQEDSAVYLCASSLVHSLQETQYFGPGTRLLVL.